This TCR beta chain was recovered during a study of cytomegalovirus exposure and HLA in healthy donors (TCRdb year 2017). Notes on the research overall: In an earlier analysis of under 750 of the donors, about 270 Gb of sequence data and 117 million unique TCR beta sequences from about 179 million T cells were reported. An early release covering approximately 600 HLA-typed donors comprised about 320 gigabases of sequencing data and some 79 million unique TCR sequences. Among the roughly 410 genotyped donors, around 81% belonged to the genetic ancestry cluster associated with self-reported Caucasian donors. The aim of the study was to test whether cataloging public T cell receptors could identify signatures of past pathogen exposure. The study profiled the T cell repertoires of hundreds of subjects by immunosequencing and related them to cytomegalovirus serostatus. In addition to the first cohort of around 670 subjects, a separate validation cohort of about 120 different subjects was used. To predict cytomegalovirus infection status, the study combined high-throughput TCR immunosequencing, statistical association of individual TCRs with disease status, and machine learning. A later analysis re-analyzed previously published TCR beta repertoires from about 600 donors and added high-resolution HLA genotyping to study TCR occurrence patterns. In the later analysis, no new phenotypic data were used to find candidate immune exposures; instead, reliance was placed on TCR beta sequences and their occurrence across donors. To decide whether each TCR beta V gene segment behaved as functional or pseudogenic, an earlier analysis of approximately 620 of the donors relied on high-throughput TCR beta sequencing. Donor age, sex, ethnicity and CMV serostatus were compiled together with the repertoire data. A later genetic analysis took genome-wide SNP genotypes for about 65% of the roughly 670 donors and used that subset as a discovery cohort. Every repertoire in the discovery cohort had been generated on one and the same sequencing platform. Class I and class II HLA loci were covered by the typing at four-digit resolution. Typing coverage varied by locus: roughly 629-640 donors for A, B, C, DRB1 and DQB1; more than 500 for DQA1; over 600 for DPA1; 450 to 480 for DPB1. Five DR-DQ haplotypes were treated as single units for association and clustering because of strong linkage in the cohort. Across approximately 400 genotyped donors of the cohort, an average of roughly 250,000 unique TCR beta nucleotide sequences per donor were sequenced, and roughly 18% of those sequences were non-productive. What the research found in general, with its limitations: Some IMGT-functional V segments, including TRBV6-2 and TRBV6-3, could not be told apart with the 87-base-pair reads, so those segments were excluded. Because counts were too low, around 17 rarely observed V segments, including chromosome 9 orphons, were left out of the earlier analysis of a few hundred of the donors. A later analysis reported that several top co-occurrence clusters appeared linked to parvovirus B19, influenza, CMV and Epstein-Barr virus. The authors suggested that the approach could potentially be generalized to other disease states and immunological phenotypes. The classifier was reported to diagnose cytomegalovirus status with high specificity and sensitivity in both the original cohort and the validation cohort. A further reported finding was that TCR beta sequences accurately predicted the HLA-A and HLA-B alleles for most subjects in the first cohort. V-gene and J-gene trimming of TCR beta chains was associated with a missense DCLRE1C variant in a later genetic analysis, and the association was replicated in an independent cohort. Sequencing depth was assumed to be roughly uniform across donors in the presence/absence analyses, though that assumption may not hold. In the study, 150 to 200 TCR beta chains were listed as associated with cytomegalovirus. A later genetic analysis reported fewer N-insertions in productive TCRs among donors in an Asian-associated ancestry cluster than the approximately 700-donor mean. When HLA alleles, especially DR and DQ, strongly co-occurred, TCR associations were difficult to assign to individual alleles. Because HLA typing was missing for some donors at each locus, association tests included only the typed subset. Specific HLA alleles were associated with over 15,000 TCR beta sequences at a false discovery rate of 0.05 in a later analysis. Compared with equally common non-associated chains, HLA-associated TCR beta chains in a later analysis were more clonally expanded and had lower generation probabilities. Most TCR sequences were observed very rarely across donors, whereas some public TCRs were present in many individuals. In a later analysis, TCR association rates were found to vary across HLA loci, with the most associated TCRs seen for DRB1 alleles and the fewest for HLA-C alleles. A later analysis found that most CMV-associated TCR beta chains appeared HLA-restricted, with HLA associations seemingly driven largely by CMV exposure. In this cohort, only TCR beta chains were sequenced, and detectable features were limited by the absence of alpha or paired-chain data. A cluster of highly shared sequence variants was judged likely to represent a technical artifact of the sequencing pipeline. CMV serostatus was the only immune exposure information available for the cohort. Correlated functional status among segregating V segments might reflect linkage disequilibrium, but an unknown experimental factor could not be ruled out. An earlier analysis of around 540 of the donors showed that most TCR beta V segments appeared in productive rearrangements either about 87% or about 30% of the time, which broadly matched IMGT annotations. In vitro tests confirmed that a few of the cytomegalovirus-associated TCR beta chains recognize cytomegalovirus antigens.

The CDR1 and CDR2 encoded by the germline V gene are SGHTA and FQGNSA. Inclusive of the bounding cysteine and phenylalanine, the CDR3 is 16 residues long. Only the CDR3 DNA is retained, 48 bases long and in frame from the first base. Germline trimming: 2 bases from V, 5 bases from J; junction bases outside gene matches: 8. This clone was observed a single time. Its antigen is still unknown. No base qualities exist here, and no much larger clone lies one base off it. The cohort was made up of 666 healthy bone marrow donors. Cohort members were all nominally healthy when sampled, although unrecorded immune exposures were likely present. The donor tested CMV seropositive and was one of the 289 seropositive cohort members. A peripheral blood sample was provided by each donor, and peripheral blood mononuclear cells were used for TCR beta sequencing. The Qiagen DNeasy Blood Extraction Kit was used to extract genomic DNA from the blood cell samples.

Receptors were amplified or captured by the immunoSEQ multiplex PCR assay. The multiplex PCR relied on a mix of 60 forward primers for TCR Vbeta segments and 13 reverse primers for TCR Jbeta segments. A multiplex PCR assay on genomic DNA amplified the CDR3 region of rearranged TCR beta genes. On the Illumina HiSeq System, the amplified TCR beta libraries were sequenced as 87-base-pair reads. The original pipeline was this. A later analysis counted 65 million to 90 million unique TCR beta chains across the approximately 700 repertoires, and around 12 million of these chains were shared by at least two donors. A nearest-neighbor algorithm error-corrected the raw reads and collapsed the reads into unique sequences, merging closely related sequences to remove PCR and sequencing errors. Alignment of CDR3 sequences to IMGT reference sequences was used to assign V, D and J gene segments. Each retained sequence needed at least a six-nucleotide match to both a V gene segment and a J gene segment. A rearrangement counted as productive if the CDR3 had no stop codons and remained in frame with V and J, and every other rearrangement counted as non-productive. Following IMGT convention, CDR3 was defined as the stretch from the second conserved V-encoded cysteine to the conserved J-encoded phenylalanine. The earlier analysis of about 610 of the donors excluded any sequence lacking an unambiguous match to a single V gene segment. In an earlier analysis of a few hundred of the donors, V segments were called functional above 56.7% productive rearrangements and were called segregating when the between-donor standard deviation exceeded 5%. A statistical classification framework was developed to diagnose cytomegalovirus status using the catalog of TCR beta chain sequences. A later analysis assigned V and J genes by comparing TCR nucleotide sequences with IMGT/GENE-DB human TR gene sequences. The TCRdist pipeline was used in a later analysis to assign CDR3 sequences and most-parsimonious VDJ recombination scenarios. A later analysis defined each TCR beta chain by its CDR3 amino acid sequence plus V-gene family, and excluded reads lacking a unique V-gene family. To address suspected cross-contamination and a sequencing artifact, a later analysis removed 592 highly shared, low-generation-probability nucleotide sequences. In a later analysis, a clonal expansion index for each public chain was calculated from normalized within-repertoire ranks of inferred template counts. In a later analysis, generation probabilities were computed using a VDJ recombination model fitted to out-of-frame rearrangements, and the results were checked against IGoR. In a later analysis, hypergeometric tests were used to score TCR-TCR, TCR-HLA and TCR-CMV co-occurrence, with a repertoire-size bias correction applied to TCR pairs. To estimate false discovery rates, a later analysis permuted the HLA or CMV assignments 20 times. In a later analysis, co-occurring TCRs were grouped using DBSCAN, and TCRdist sequence similarity was added for clustering within HLA-allele-positive subsets. Repertoires with fewer than 30,000 or more than 120,000 public chains, plus five repertoires with anomalous nucleotide sharing, were excluded from co-occurrence clustering. TCRdb retrieved this table from immuneACCESS and kept in-frame rearrangements only. Not all clones are present; in checked studies, unresolved V genes account for under half, and no reason is known for the remainder. D and trimming were read from the DNA, whereas the V and J calls and clone size are those reported in that table. This sample holds under 100,000 clones; around three fifths were observed only once. The top ten constitute approximately 15% of the sample.

This TCR was sampled from a middle-aged woman in good health and CMV-seropositive. This sequence uses TRBV7-2 and TRBJ2-5; 10 bases in between match TRBD2. Source material: PBMCs. The nucleotide sequence reads as follows: TGTGCCAGCAGCTTATCGAGCGGGAGGGCGGGGGAGACCCAGTACTTC. Its protein reads: CASSLSSGRAGETQYF.